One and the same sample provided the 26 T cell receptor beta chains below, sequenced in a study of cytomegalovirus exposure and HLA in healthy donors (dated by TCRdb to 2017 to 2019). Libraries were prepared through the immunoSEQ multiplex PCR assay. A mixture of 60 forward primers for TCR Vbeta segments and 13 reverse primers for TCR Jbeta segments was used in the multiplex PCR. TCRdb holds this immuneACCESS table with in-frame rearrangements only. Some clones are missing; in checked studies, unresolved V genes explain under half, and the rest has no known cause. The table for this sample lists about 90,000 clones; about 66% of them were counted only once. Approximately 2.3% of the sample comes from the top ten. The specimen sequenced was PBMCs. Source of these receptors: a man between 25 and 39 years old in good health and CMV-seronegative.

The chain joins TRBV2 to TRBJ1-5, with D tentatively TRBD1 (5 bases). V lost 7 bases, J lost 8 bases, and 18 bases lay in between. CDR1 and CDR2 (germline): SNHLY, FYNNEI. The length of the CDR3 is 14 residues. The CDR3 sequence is CASTKAGEVEPQHF. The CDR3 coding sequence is TGTGCCAGCACTAAGGCGGGGGAGGTTGAGCCCCAGCATTTT.

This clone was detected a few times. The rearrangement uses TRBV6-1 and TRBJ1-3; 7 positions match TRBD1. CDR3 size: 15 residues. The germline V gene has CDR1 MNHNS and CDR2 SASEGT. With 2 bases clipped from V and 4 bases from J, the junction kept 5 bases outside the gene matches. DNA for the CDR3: TGTGCCAGCAGTGAACACCGGGACAGAGGAAACACCATATATTTT. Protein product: CASSEHRDRGNTIYF.

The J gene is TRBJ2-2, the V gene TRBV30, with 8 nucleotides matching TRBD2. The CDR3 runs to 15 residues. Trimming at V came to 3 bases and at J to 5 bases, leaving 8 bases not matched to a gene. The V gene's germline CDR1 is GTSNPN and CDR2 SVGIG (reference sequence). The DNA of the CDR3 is TGTGCCTGGAGCGCCAGCGGGAGACGGACCGGGGAGCTGTTTTTT. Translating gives CAWSASGRRTGELFF.

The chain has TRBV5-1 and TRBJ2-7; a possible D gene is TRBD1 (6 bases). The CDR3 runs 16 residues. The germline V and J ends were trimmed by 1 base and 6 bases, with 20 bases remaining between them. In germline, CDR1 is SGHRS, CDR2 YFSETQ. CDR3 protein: CASSLFSQQGDSEQYF. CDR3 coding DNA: TGCGCCAGCAGCTTGTTTTCTCAACAGGGCGATTCCGAGCAGTACTTC.

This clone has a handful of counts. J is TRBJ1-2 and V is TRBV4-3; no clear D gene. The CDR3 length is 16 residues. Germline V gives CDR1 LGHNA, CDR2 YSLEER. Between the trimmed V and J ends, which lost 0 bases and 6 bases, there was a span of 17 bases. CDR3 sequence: CASSQEGAGFSNGYTF. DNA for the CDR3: TGCGCCAGCAGCCAAGAGGGAGCAGGATTTAGCAATGGCTACACCTTC.

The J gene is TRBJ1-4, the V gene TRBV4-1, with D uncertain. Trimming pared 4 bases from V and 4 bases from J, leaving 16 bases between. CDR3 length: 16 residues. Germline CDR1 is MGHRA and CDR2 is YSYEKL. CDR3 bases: TGCGCCAGCAGCCTGGTAGAGGCACCGGTTAATGAAAAACTGTTTTTT. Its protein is CASSLVEAPVNEKLFF.

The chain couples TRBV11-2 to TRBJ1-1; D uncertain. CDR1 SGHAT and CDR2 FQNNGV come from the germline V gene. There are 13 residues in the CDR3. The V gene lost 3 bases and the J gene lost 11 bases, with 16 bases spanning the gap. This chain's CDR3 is CASSFRPKTTAFF. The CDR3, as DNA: TGTGCCAGCAGCTTTAGACCCAAGACTACGGCTTTCTTT.

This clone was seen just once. The DNA of the CDR3 is TGCGCCAGCAGCTTAACAAATCAAGAGACCCAGTACTTC. Translation: CASSLTNQETQYF. This sequence joins TRBV5-1 and TRBJ2-5; D gene ambiguous. The CDR3 sequence is 13 residues long. Trimming left V 2 bases short and J 2 bases short, with 7 bases between. CDR1 SGHRS and CDR2 YFSETQ come from the germline V gene. Full variable domain (outside the CDR3, taken from reference TRBV5-1 and TRBJ2-5): KAGVTQTPRYLIKTRGQQVTLSCSPISGHRSVSWYQQTPGQGLQFLFEYFSETQRNKGNFPGRFSGRQFSNSRSEMNVSTLELGDSALYLCASSLTNQETQYFGPGTRLLVL.

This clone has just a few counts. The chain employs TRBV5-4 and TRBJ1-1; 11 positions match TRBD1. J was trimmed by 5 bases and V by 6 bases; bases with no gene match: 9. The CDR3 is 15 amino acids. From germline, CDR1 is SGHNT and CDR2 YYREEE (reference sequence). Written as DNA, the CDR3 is TGTGCCAGCACCATTAGGGACAGGGGGGGGACTGAAGCTTTCTTT. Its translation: CASTIRDRGGTEAFF.

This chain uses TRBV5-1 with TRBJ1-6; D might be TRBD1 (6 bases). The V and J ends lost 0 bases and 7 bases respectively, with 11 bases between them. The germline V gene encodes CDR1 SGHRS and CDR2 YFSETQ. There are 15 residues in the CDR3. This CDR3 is CASSLGKGENSPLHF. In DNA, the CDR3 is TGCGCCAGCAGCTTGGGTAAGGGGGAGAATTCACCCCTCCACTTT.

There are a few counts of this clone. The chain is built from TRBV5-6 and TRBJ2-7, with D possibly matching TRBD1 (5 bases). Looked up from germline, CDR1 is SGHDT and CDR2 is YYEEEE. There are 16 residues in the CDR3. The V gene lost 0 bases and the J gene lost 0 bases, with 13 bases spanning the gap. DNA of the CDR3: TGTGCCAGCAGCTTGGGTTGGGGCTGGAGCTCCTACGAGCAGTACTTC. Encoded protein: CASSLGWGWSSYEQYF.

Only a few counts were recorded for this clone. The CDR3 sequence is CASSLSPPQAYGYTF. CDR3 coding DNA: TGTGCCAGCAGCTTAAGCCCTCCGCAGGCTTATGGCTACACCTTC. The rearrangement uses TRBV7-2 and TRBJ1-2; D gene ambiguous. There are 15 residues in the CDR3. The germline V and J ends were trimmed by 2 bases and 5 bases, with 15 bases remaining between them. CDR1 and CDR2 from the germline V gene are SGHTA and FQGNSA.

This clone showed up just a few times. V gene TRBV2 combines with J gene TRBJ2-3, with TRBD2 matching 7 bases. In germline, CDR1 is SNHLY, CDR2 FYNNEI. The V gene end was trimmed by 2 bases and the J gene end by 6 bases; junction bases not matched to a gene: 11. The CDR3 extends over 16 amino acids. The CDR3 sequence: CASSESRSGVSDTQYF. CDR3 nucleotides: TGTGCCAGCAGTGAATCGAGGAGCGGGGTTTCCGATACGCAGTATTTT.

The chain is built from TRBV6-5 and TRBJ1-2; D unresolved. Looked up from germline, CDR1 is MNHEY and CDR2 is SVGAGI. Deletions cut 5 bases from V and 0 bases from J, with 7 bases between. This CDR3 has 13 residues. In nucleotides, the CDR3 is TGTGCCAGCAGTCTGTTAGCTAACTATGGCTACACCTTC. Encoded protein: CASSLLANYGYTF.

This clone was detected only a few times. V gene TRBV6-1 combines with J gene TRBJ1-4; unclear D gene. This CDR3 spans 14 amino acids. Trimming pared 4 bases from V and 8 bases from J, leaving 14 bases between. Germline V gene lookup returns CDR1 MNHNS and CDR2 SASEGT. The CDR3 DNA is TGTGCCAGCAGTGCTATTGCCCGAATGGAAAAACTGTTTTTT. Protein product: CASSAIARMEKLFF.

CDR3 sequence (DNA): TGTGCCAGCACCACCCAGGAATTAGCGGGAGGTTTAACAGATACGCAGTATTTT. Its protein product is CASTTQELAGGLTDTQYF. V and J are TRBV28 and TRBJ2-3, with TRBD2 identical over 10 bases. CDR1 is MDHEN, CDR2 SYDVKM, per germline. Trimming at V came to 7 bases and at J to 3 bases, leaving 16 bases not matched to a gene. The CDR3 contains 18 residues. The whole variable domain, remainder taken from reference TRBV28 and TRBJ2-3, is DVKVTQSSRYLVKRTGEKVFLECVQDMDHENMFWYRQDPGLGLRLIYFSYDVKMKEKGDIPEGYSVSREKKERFSLILESASTNQTSMYLCASTTQELAGGLTDTQYFGPGTRLTVL.

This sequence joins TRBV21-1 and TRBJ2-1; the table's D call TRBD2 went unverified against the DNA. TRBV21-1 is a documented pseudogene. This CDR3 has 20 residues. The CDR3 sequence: CASSKRPLSSSGSLYNEQFF. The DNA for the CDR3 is TGTGCCAGCAGCAAAAGGCCTCTGTCATCTAGCGGGAGTCTCTACAATGAGCAGTTCTTC.

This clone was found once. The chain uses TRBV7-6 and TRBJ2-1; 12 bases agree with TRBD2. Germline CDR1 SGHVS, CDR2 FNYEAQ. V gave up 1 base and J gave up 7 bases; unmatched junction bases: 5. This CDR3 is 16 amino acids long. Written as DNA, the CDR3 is TGTGCCAGCAGCTTAGGAACTAGCGGGAGGTGGAATGAGCAGTTCTTC. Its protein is CASSLGTSGRWNEQFF.

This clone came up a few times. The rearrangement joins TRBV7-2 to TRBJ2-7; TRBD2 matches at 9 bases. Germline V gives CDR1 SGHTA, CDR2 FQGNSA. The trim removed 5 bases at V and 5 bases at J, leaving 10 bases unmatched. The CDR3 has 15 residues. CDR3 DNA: TGTGCCAGCAGCCCCGACGGACTAGCGAGGAACGAGCAGTACTTC. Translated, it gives CASSPDGLARNEQYF.

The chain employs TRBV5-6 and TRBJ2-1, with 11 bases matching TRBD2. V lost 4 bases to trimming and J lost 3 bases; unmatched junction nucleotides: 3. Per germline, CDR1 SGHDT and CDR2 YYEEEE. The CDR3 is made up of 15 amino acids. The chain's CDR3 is CASSETSGDYNEQFF. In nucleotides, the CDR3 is TGTGCCAGCAGCGAGACTAGCGGGGACTACAATGAGCAGTTCTTC.

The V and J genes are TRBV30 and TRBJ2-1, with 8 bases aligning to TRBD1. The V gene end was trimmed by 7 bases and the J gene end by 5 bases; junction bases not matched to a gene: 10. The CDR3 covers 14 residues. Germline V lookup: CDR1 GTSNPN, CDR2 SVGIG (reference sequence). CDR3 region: CASNIGQGDNEQFF. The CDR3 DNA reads TGTGCCTCCAACATTGGACAGGGAGACAATGAGCAGTTCTTC.

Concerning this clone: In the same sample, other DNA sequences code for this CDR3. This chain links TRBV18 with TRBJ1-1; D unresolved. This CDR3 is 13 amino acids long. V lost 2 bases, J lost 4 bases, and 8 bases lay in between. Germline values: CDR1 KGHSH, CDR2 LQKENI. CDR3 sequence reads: CASSPVRGTEAFF. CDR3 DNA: TGTGCCAGCTCACCAGTACGGGGCACTGAAGCTTTCTTT.

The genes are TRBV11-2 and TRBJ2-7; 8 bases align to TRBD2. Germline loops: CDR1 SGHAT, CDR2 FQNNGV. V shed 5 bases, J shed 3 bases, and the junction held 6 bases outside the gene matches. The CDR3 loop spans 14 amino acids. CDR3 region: CASSLSGTHYEQYF. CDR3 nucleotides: TGTGCCAGCAGCCTTAGCGGGACGCACTACGAGCAGTACTTC.

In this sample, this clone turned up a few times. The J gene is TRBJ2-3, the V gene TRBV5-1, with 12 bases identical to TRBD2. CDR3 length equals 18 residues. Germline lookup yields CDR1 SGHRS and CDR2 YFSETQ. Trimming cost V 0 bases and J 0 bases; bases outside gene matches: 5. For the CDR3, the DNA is TGCGCCAGCAGCTTGGCCCCTAGCGGGGGGGCTAGCACAGATACGCAGTATTTT. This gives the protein CASSLAPSGGASTDTQYF.

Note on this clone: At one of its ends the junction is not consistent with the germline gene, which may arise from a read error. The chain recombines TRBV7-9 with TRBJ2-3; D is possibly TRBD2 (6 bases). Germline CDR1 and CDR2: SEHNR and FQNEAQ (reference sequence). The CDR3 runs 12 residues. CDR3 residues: CSSRSRGDTQYF. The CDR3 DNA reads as TGTTCCAGCAGATCGCGGGGCGATACGCAGTATTTT.

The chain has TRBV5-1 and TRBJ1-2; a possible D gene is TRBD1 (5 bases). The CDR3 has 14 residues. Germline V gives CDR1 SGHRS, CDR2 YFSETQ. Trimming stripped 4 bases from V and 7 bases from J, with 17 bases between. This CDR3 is CASSPTSGTGGYTF. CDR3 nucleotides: TGCGCCAGCAGCCCGACCTCCGGGACTGGTGGCTACACCTTC.